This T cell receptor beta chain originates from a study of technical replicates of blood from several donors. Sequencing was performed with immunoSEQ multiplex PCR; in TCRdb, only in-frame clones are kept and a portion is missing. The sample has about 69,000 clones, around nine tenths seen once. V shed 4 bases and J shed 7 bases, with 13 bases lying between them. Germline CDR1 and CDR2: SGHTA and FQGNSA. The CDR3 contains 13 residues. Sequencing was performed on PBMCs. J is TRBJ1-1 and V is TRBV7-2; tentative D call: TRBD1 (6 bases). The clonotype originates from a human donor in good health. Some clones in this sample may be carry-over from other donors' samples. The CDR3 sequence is CASSSYREGEAFF. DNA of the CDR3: TGTGCCAGCAGCTCATACAGGGAAGGTGAAGCTTTCTTT.